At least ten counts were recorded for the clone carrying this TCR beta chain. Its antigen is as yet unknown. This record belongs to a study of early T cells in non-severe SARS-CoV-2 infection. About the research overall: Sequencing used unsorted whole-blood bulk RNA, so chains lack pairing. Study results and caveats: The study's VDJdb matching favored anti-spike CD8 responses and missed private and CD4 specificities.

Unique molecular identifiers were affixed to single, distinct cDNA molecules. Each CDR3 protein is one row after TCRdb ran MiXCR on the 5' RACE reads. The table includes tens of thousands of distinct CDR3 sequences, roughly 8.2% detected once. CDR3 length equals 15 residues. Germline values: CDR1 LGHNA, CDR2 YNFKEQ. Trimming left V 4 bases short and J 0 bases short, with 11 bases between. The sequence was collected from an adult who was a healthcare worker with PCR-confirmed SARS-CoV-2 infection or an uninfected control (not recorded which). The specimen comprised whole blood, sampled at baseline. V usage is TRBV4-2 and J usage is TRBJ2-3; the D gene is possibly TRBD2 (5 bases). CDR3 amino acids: CASSPERRSTDTQYF. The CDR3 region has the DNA TGTGCCAGCAGCCCCGAGCGGAGAAGCACAGATACGCAGTATTTT.